This entry lists 30 T cell receptor beta chains sequenced from one sample in a study of T-cell memory formation after mild COVID-19. TCRdb ran MiXCR on the 5' RACE reads and lists one entry per CDR3 protein. The sample holds hundreds of thousands of distinct CDR3 sequences, 15% to 20% seen once. The sample taken for sequencing was PBMCs or a T cell subset sorted from them (not recorded which). Receptors were obtained from a man between 18 and 29 years old who had mild COVID-19 (a few samples of this study predate the infection). Cell type and time point are not known.

The chain has TRBV7-2 and TRBJ1-4; D unresolved. Deletions cut 3 bases from V and 4 bases from J, with 9 bases between. CDR3 size: 14 residues. Germline CDR1 reads SGHTA; CDR2 reads FQGNSA. The CDR3 spells CASSFRVVNEKLFF. DNA of the CDR3: TGTGCCAGCAGCTTTCGTGTGGTTAATGAAAAACTGTTTTTT.

There are a few counts of this clonotype. The chain carries TRBV4-3 and TRBJ2-7; 9 nucleotides line up with TRBD2. Germline CDR1 and CDR2: LGHNA and YSLEER. With 1 base clipped from V and 0 bases from J, the junction kept 4 bases outside the gene matches. CDR3 size: 16 residues. CDR3 sequence reads: CASSQGVAGASYEQYF. DNA for the CDR3: TGCGCCAGCAGCCAAGGGGTAGCGGGGGCCTCCTACGAGCAGTACTTC.

This clonotype was counted ten times or more. V is TRBV20-1 and J is TRBJ2-7; D might be TRBD1 (6 bases). The CDR3 is 15 residues long. Trimming removed 1 base from V and 0 bases from J, with 13 bases in between. CDR1 and CDR2 from the germline V gene are DFQATT and SNEGSKA (reference sequence). The CDR3 sequence is CSARGTGHSSYEQYF. The CDR3 nucleotides are TGCAGTGCTAGAGGAACAGGGCACAGCTCCTACGAGCAGTACTTC.

This clonotype showed up just a few times. The chain is built from TRBV9 and TRBJ2-5, with TRBD1 matching 10 bases. Germline V gene data show CDR1 as SGDLS and CDR2 as YYNGEE. The CDR3 contains 15 residues. Trimming at V came to 0 bases and at J to 4 bases, leaving 3 bases not matched to a gene. CDR3 nucleotide sequence: TGTGCCAGCAGCGTAGGACAGGGGGCAGGAGAGACCCAGTACTTC. Encoded protein: CASSVGQGAGETQYF.

The chain has TRBV24-1 and TRBJ2-3; D uncertain. CDR3 size: 12 residues. CDR1 and CDR2 from the germline V gene are KGHDR and SFDVKD. With 4 bases removed from V and 6 bases from J, the gap between germline ends came to 7 bases. The CDR3 spells CATSDLDDTQYF. CDR3 DNA: TGTGCCACCAGTGACCTGGACGATACGCAGTATTTT.

V is TRBV12-3 or TRBV12-4 and J is TRBJ2-7, with no clear D. Between the trimmed V and J ends, which lost 8 bases and 5 bases, there was a span of 13 bases. The CDR3 spans 12 residues. This CDR3 is CASASDGDEQYF. The CDR3 nucleotides are TGTGCCAGCGCCTCGGACGGCGACGAGCAGTACTTC.

This clonotype was counted many times. The genes are TRBV7-9 and TRBJ2-2; D uncertain. The V end was cut by 2 bases, the J end by 1 base, with 5 bases between. The CDR3 has 14 residues. Per germline, CDR1 SEHNR and CDR2 FQNEAQ (reference sequence). CDR3 sequence: CASSLTENTGELFF. The CDR3 nucleotides are TGTGCCAGCAGCTTAACCGAGAACACCGGGGAGCTGTTTTTT.

In this sample, this clonotype turned up a few times. V is TRBV10-3 and J is TRBJ1-2; no clear D. With 4 bases removed from V and 4 bases from J, the gap between germline ends came to 7 bases. This CDR3 spans 12 amino acids. In germline, CDR1 is ENHRY, CDR2 SYGVKD. Written as DNA, the CDR3 is TGTGCCATCAGTGGGACCGTCTATGGCTACACCTTC. Translation: CAISGTVYGYTF.

The genes are TRBV3-1 and TRBJ2-7, with 9 bases lining up with TRBD2. The J segment lost 3 bases and the V segment lost 3 bases, leaving 9 bases of the junction unmatched. The CDR3 has 16 residues. In germline, CDR1 is LGHDT, CDR2 YNNKEL (reference sequence). CDR3 sequence (DNA): TGTGCCAGCAGCCAGGGTCTAGCGGGGATGTACTACGAGCAGTACGTC. Its translation: CASSQGLAGMYYEQYV.

This clonotype was detected only a few times. The chain employs TRBV12-3 or TRBV12-4 and TRBJ1-1; TRBD1 matches at 8 bases. After removal of 8 bases from V and 10 bases from J, the junction contained 15 bases not matched to a gene. There are 14 residues in the CDR3. The CDR3 DNA reads TGTGCCAGCGGCTTGGGACAGGTGAGAGCTGGAGCTTTCTTT. Translation gives CASGLGQVRAGAFF.

In its sample, this clonotype was seen a few times. The chain joins TRBV5-1 to TRBJ1-2; no clear D gene. Between the trimmed V and J ends, which lost 4 bases and 6 bases, there was a span of 13 bases. The CDR3 runs to 13 residues. The germline V gene encodes CDR1 SGHRS and CDR2 YFSETQ. The CDR3 protein is CASSPRRENGYTF. Here the CDR3 DNA reads TGCGCCAGCAGCCCCAGGCGGGAGAATGGCTACACCTTC.

This clonotype was seen a handful of times. The chain is built from TRBV6-2 or TRBV6-3 and TRBJ2-3; 9 bases align to TRBD1. This CDR3 contains 17 residues. Germline V lookup: CDR1 MNHEY, CDR2 SVGEGT. The V segment lost 2 bases and the J segment 3 bases; nucleotides outside the gene matches: 9. In DNA, the CDR3 is TGTGCCAGCAGTTACCGGGGACAGGGTTTATGGACAGATACGCAGTATTTT. Its protein is CASSYRGQGLWTDTQYF.

The gene calls are TRBV25-1 and TRBJ1-1; D gene ambiguous. From germline, CDR1 is MGHDK and CDR2 SYGVNS. Trimming took off 3 bases at V and 10 bases at J, with 12 bases between the two ends. The CDR3 length is 12 residues. Here the CDR3 reads CASSDTTRLAFF. In nucleotides, the CDR3 is TGTGCCAGCAGTGATACCACCCGACTAGCTTTCTTT. Full variable domain (rest looked up from reference TRBV25-1 and TRBJ1-1): EADIYQTPRYLVIGTGKKITLECSQTMGHDKMYWYQQDPGMELHLIHYSYGVNSTEKGDLSSESTVSRIRTEHFPLTLESARPSHTSQYLCASSDTTRLAFFGQGTRLTVV.

This clonotype occurred a few times. The chain carries TRBV11-2 and TRBJ2-3; unclear D gene. V lost 3 bases to trimming and J lost 4 bases, with 8 bases between them. The germline V gene has CDR1 SGHAT and CDR2 FQNNGV. This CDR3 spans 13 amino acids. The CDR3 nucleotides read TGTGCCAGCAGCTTTCGTCCCCCAGATACGCAGTATTTT. It yields the protein CASSFRPPDTQYF.

This chain links TRBV4-2 with TRBJ2-3; TRBD2 agrees at 8 bases. With 0 bases clipped from V and 4 bases from J, the junction kept 9 bases outside the gene matches. Germline V gives CDR1 LGHNA, CDR2 YNFKEQ. The CDR3 spans 17 residues. This CDR3 is CASSQEMRGAPPDTQYF. CDR3 DNA sequence: TGTGCCAGCAGCCAAGAGATGCGGGGGGCCCCTCCAGATACGCAGTATTTT.

This chain links TRBV4-1 with TRBJ2-5; the D gene is possibly TRBD2 (5 bases). CDR1 and CDR2 from the germline V gene are MGHRA and YSYEKL. V lost 1 base and J lost 5, with 17 bases in between. The CDR3 is made up of 16 amino acids. The CDR3 is CASSQVRIEGQETQYF. Written as DNA, the CDR3 is TGCGCCAGCAGCCAAGTTCGGATTGAGGGCCAGGAGACCCAGTACTTC.

This clonotype occurred a few times. The rearrangement joins TRBV5-1 to TRBJ2-5, with 11 positions matching TRBD2. The CDR3 covers 14 residues. Germline CDR1 is SGHRS and CDR2 is YFSETQ. Trimming cost V 4 bases and J 1 base; bases outside gene matches: 0. In DNA, the CDR3 is TGCGCCAGCAGCGGGACTAGCGGCCAAGAGACCCAGTACTTC. Translation: CASSGTSGQETQYF.

This clonotype has more than one count but fewer than ten. The chain uses TRBV5-1 and TRBJ1-4; TRBD1 matches 8 bases. From germline, CDR1 is SGHRS and CDR2 YFSETQ. Trimming cost V 3 bases and J 6 bases; bases outside gene matches: 4. The CDR3 has 14 amino acids. CDR3 nucleotides: TGCGCCAGCAGCTGGTCAGGGGGCTATGAAAAACTGTTTTTT. It is translated as CASSWSGGYEKLFF. Complete variable domain (other parts from reference TRBV5-1 and TRBJ1-4): KAGVTQTPRYLIKTRGQQVTLSCSPISGHRSVSWYQQTPGQGLQFLFEYFSETQRNKGNFPGRFSGRQFSNSRSEMNVSTLELGDSALYLCASSWSGGYEKLFFGSGTQLSVL.

V usage is TRBV29-1 and J usage is TRBJ1-2, with 11 positions matching TRBD1. The CDR3 contains 16 residues. The V and J ends lost 4 bases and 4 bases, in that order; junction bases with no gene match: 11. Germline CDR1 reads SQVTM; CDR2 reads ANQGSEA. Here the CDR3 reads CSVALRDRGYSYGYTF. The CDR3 region has the DNA TGCAGCGTTGCCCTAAGGGACAGGGGGTACTCCTATGGCTACACCTTC.

This clonotype was detected a few times. This chain connects TRBV5-1 to TRBJ1-2; D not certain. The CDR3 is made up of 12 amino acids. V lost 4 bases and J 4 bases, leaving 8 bases between the germline ends. Germline CDR1 is SGHRS and CDR2 is YFSETQ. As DNA, the CDR3 is TGCGCCAGCAGCCCGCTCACCTATGGCTACACCTTC. Protein: CASSPLTYGYTF.

In this sample, this clonotype turned up many times. The chain carries TRBV7-2 and TRBJ2-7; the D gene is possibly TRBD1 (5 bases). From germline, CDR1 is SGHTA and CDR2 FQGNSA. CDR3 length equals 14 residues. Trimming shortened V by 5 bases and J by 1 base, and 12 bases separated the two germline ends. CDR3 sequence: CASSLGRGSYEQYF. The CDR3 coding sequence is TGTGCCAGCAGCCTAGGAAGGGGTTCCTACGAGCAGTACTTC.

The chain links TRBV13 to TRBJ1-1; D perhaps matches TRBD1 (5 bases). There are 14 residues in the CDR3. CDR1 and CDR2 (germline): PRHDT, FYEKMQ (reference sequence). Trimming cost V 2 bases and J 3 bases, with 10 bases left between them. The CDR3 DNA sequence: TGTGCCAGCAGCTTATGGTGGGGGGACACTGAAGCTTTCTTT. Protein: CASSLWWGDTEAFF.

A single count supports this clonotype. CDR3 protein: CASSLLARGGEKLFF. CDR3 sequence (DNA): TGTGCCAGTAGTCTCTTGGCCCGGGGGGGTGAAAAACTGTTTTTT. V and J are TRBV19 and TRBJ1-4, with D perhaps matching TRBD1 (5 bases). Germline V gene data show CDR1 as LNHDA and CDR2 as SQIVND (reference sequence). This CDR3 is 15 amino acids long. The V end lost 5 bases, the J end lost 7 bases, and 17 bases lay between the germline ends. The entire variable domain, with the rest obtained from reference TRBV19 and TRBJ1-4, is as follows: DGGITQSPKYLFRKEGQNVTLSCEQNLNHDAMYWYRQDPGQGLRLIYYSQIVNDFQKGDIAEGYSVSREKKESFPLTVTSAQKNPTAFYLCASSLLARGGEKLFFGSGTQLSVL.

The chain recombines TRBV7-9 with TRBJ2-7; D not resolved. The germline CDR1 and CDR2 sequences are SEHNR and FQNEAQ (reference sequence). This CDR3 spans 13 amino acids. Trimming removed 3 bases from V and 2 bases from J, with 8 bases in between. The CDR3 protein is CASSLIRTYEQYF. CDR3 DNA sequence: TGTGCCAGCAGCTTGATCAGGACCTACGAGCAGTACTTC.

In its sample, this clonotype was seen a few times. The genes are TRBV12-3 or TRBV12-4 and TRBJ2-7; 10 bases match TRBD2. The CDR3 is 16 residues long. V was pared by 1 base and J by 4 bases, with 7 bases of the junction left unmatched. The CDR3 region is CASSLGSGLARYEQYF. CDR3 bases: TGTGCCAGCAGTTTAGGATCGGGACTAGCGCGGTACGAGCAGTACTTC.

The chain links TRBV7-3 to TRBJ1-1; D not certain. This CDR3 is built from 17 residues. CDR1 is SGHTA and CDR2 is FQGTGA in the germline V gene. Trimming left V 1 base short and J 1 base short, with 16 bases between. The CDR3 DNA reads as TGTGCCAGCAGCTTAAGTGGCCCCCGGAGGAGGAACACTGAAGCTTTCTTT. This encodes CASSLSGPRRRNTEAFF.

The CDR3 spells CSARDPLTGRAKNIQYF. The CDR3 nucleotides are TGCAGTGCTAGAGATCCCTTGACAGGGCGGGCCAAAAACATTCAGTACTTC. V gene TRBV20-1 combines with J gene TRBJ2-4; 7 bases align to TRBD1. The J segment lost 1 base and the V segment lost 0 bases, leaving 9 bases of the junction unmatched. CDR3 length equals 17 residues. Germline CDR1 DFQATT, CDR2 SNEGSKA (reference sequence).

This chain links TRBV7-8 with TRBJ2-2; weak D call: TRBD1 (5 bases). The germline V gene has CDR1 SGHVS and CDR2 FQNEAQ. V shed 1 base and J shed 3 bases, with 9 bases lying between them. The CDR3 spans 15 residues. The CDR3 is CASSLGRDYTGELFF. CDR3 DNA: TGTGCCAGCAGCTTAGGCAGGGATTACACCGGGGAGCTGTTTTTT.

The V gene is TRBV24-1, the J gene TRBJ1-2; no definite D call. Germline lookup yields CDR1 KGHDR and CDR2 SFDVKD. Trimming took 1 base from V and 2 from J, leaving 7 bases between them. This CDR3 spans 14 amino acids. The CDR3 DNA reads TGTGCCACCAGTGATTTCGCTAGGAACTATGGCTACACCTTC. This encodes CATSDFARNYGYTF.

This clonotype has a handful of counts. J is TRBJ2-7 and V is TRBV2, with a weak D call TRBD2 (7 bases). Trimming removed 4 bases from V and 0 bases from J, with 13 bases in between. There are 15 residues in the CDR3. Germline V gene sequence: CDR1 SNHLY, CDR2 FYNNEI. The CDR3 region is CASSAGGPSSYEQYF. CDR3 coding DNA: TGTGCCAGCAGTGCGGGGGGCCCGAGCTCCTACGAGCAGTACTTC.